One and the same sample provided the 14 T cell receptor beta chains below, sequenced in a study of CD8+ T cells in alopecia areata (dated by TCRdb to the late 2010s). The sample's time point label is to be understood as: 4 weeks on oral tofacitinib. The sample's treatment or condition label is to be understood as: oral pan-JAK inhibitor, 5-10 mg twice daily. Receptors were amplified or captured by the immunoSEQ multiplex PCR assay. For TCR sequencing, RNA was extracted from every sample and reverse transcribed into cDNA to serve as template. TCRdb holds this immuneACCESS table with in-frame rearrangements only. Some clones are missing; in checked studies, unresolved V genes explain under half, and the rest has no known cause. The sample table contains around 200,000 clones; only one count was recorded for under 70% of them. The ten largest clones take up roughly 4.2% of the sample. The sample in question was CD4+ T cells sorted from blood, obtained at week 4, from a patient treated with tofacitinib. The receptors were sampled from a human donor with alopecia areata.

V usage is TRBV18 and J usage is TRBJ2-7; 9 nucleotides agree with TRBD1. The germline gives CDR1 KGHSH, CDR2 LQKENI. V shed 7 bases and J 3 bases; nucleotides not matched to a gene: 4. The CDR3 is 13 residues long. CDR3 loop: CASFAGQGYEQYF. The CDR3 coding sequence is TGTGCCAGCTTCGCGGGACAGGGCTACGAGCAGTACTTC. Full variable domain (remainder filled in from reference TRBV18 and TRBJ2-7): NAGVMQNPRHLVRRRGQEARLRCSPMKGHSHVYWYRQLPEEGLKFMVYLQKENIIDESGMPKERFSAEFPKEGPSILRIQQVVRGDSAAYFCASFAGQGYEQYFGPGTRLTVT.

V gene TRBV29-1 combines with J gene TRBJ2-7; a weak D match, TRBD2 (6 bases). V was shortened by 7 bases and J by 5 bases, with 24 bases between the two germline ends. The CDR3 totals 15 residues. The germline gives CDR1 SQVTM, CDR2 ANQGSEA. In DNA form, the CDR3 reads TGCAGCGGCCCAATGCGGGGACCACCAAGCCACGAGCAGTACTTC. As protein: CSGPMRGPPSHEQYF.

The chain links TRBV4-2 to TRBJ2-3; D ambiguous. The V and J ends lost 5 bases and 10 bases respectively, with 22 bases between them. CDR1 and CDR2 (germline): LGHNA, YNFKEQ. This CDR3 has 15 amino acids. As DNA, the CDR3 is TGTGCCAGCAGCACACGGTCGCCCGAGTCGTCGGCGCAGTATTTT. It codes for CASSTRSPESSAQYF.

V gene TRBV2 combines with J gene TRBJ2-2; TRBD1 matches 10 bases. The germline gives CDR1 SNHLY, CDR2 FYNNEI. The length of the CDR3 is 14 residues. The V and J ends lost 10 bases and 2 bases, in that order; junction bases with no gene match: 4. The CDR3 DNA sequence: TGTGCCATACAGACAGGGGGCAACACCGGGGAGCTGTTTTTT. This sequence encodes CAIQTGGNTGELFF.

The sample holds one count of this clone. The chain is built from TRBV18 and TRBJ2-4; TRBD1 matches 7 bases. Germline CDR1 KGHSH, CDR2 LQKENI. V lost 0 bases to trimming and J lost 8 bases; unmatched junction nucleotides: 4. This CDR3 has 14 amino acids. DNA of the CDR3: TGTGCCAGCTCACCACCAGGGGGCGCGGACATTCAGTACTTC. Translated: CASSPPGGADIQYF.

The rearrangement joins TRBV27 to TRBJ1-2; 7 bases map to TRBD1. Unmatched junction bases numbered 5, after V lost 5 bases and J lost 8 bases. Germline CDR1 is MNHEY and CDR2 is SMNVEV (reference sequence). The CDR3 length is 12 residues. CDR3 DNA: TGTGCCAGCAGTCCCAACAGGGGAGGCTACACCTTC. It translates to CASSPNRGGYTF.

V gene TRBV30 combines with J gene TRBJ2-3; 10 positions agree with TRBD1. The CDR3 extends over 18 amino acids. V lost 0 bases to trimming and J lost 4 bases; unmatched junction nucleotides: 13. CDR1 is GTSNPN, CDR2 SVGIG, per germline (reference sequence). DNA of the CDR3: TGTGCCTGGAGTGTCATCCCGGGGACAGGGGTGCGTGCAGATACGCAGTATTTT. This sequence encodes CAWSVIPGTGVRADTQYF.

In this sample, this clone turned up once. The genes are TRBV27 and TRBJ2-3; no clear D gene. Germline assignment: CDR1 MNHEY and CDR2 SMNVEV (reference sequence). This CDR3 spans 16 amino acids. Trimming took 0 bases from V and 2 from J, leaving 12 bases between them. CDR3 protein: CASSLSLALVTDTQYF. As DNA, the CDR3 is TGTGCCAGCAGTTTATCGCTGGCCTTGGTCACAGATACGCAGTATTTT.

The chain uses TRBV11-2 and TRBJ1-6, with unresolved D. Germline-derived CDR1 and CDR2 are SGHAT and FQNNGV. Trimming shortened V by 3 bases and J by 7 bases, and 1 base separated the two germline ends. CDR3 length: 11 amino acids. CDR3 amino acids: CASSFNSPLHF. The CDR3 coding sequence is TGTGCCAGCAGCTTCAATTCACCCCTCCACTTT.

This clone occurred a few times. The rearrangement uses TRBV5-4 and TRBJ2-7; TRBD1 might be the D (6 bases). The V gene lost 3 bases and the J gene lost 2 bases, with 12 bases spanning the gap. The CDR3 spans 14 residues. Per the germline V gene, CDR1 is SGHNT and CDR2 is YYREEE (reference sequence). The CDR3 nucleotides are TGTGCCAGCAGCTACAGGGAACGAACCTACGAGCAGTACTTC. Translation: CASSYRERTYEQYF.

This chain connects TRBV19 to TRBJ1-5; D might be TRBD1 (5 bases). The germline V gene encodes CDR1 LNHDA and CDR2 SQIVND (reference sequence). The V and J ends lost 5 bases and 2 bases respectively, with 16 bases between them. The CDR3 is 16 residues long. CDR3 sequence reads: CASSPPQPGGNQPQHF. The CDR3 coding sequence is TGTGCCAGTAGTCCCCCCCAGCCGGGGGGCAATCAGCCCCAGCATTTT.

This clone was detected only a few times. The genes are TRBV29-1 and TRBJ1-3; no definite D call. The germline V and J ends were trimmed by 4 bases and 0 bases, with 13 bases remaining between them. CDR1 is SQVTM, CDR2 ANQGSEA, per germline. CDR3 length equals 15 residues. CDR3 coding DNA: TGCAGCGTTGCCGACTTTTACAGCTCTGGAAACACCATATATTTT. Its protein is CSVADFYSSGNTIYF. Supplemented by reference TRBV29-1 and TRBJ1-3, the full variable domain reads SAVISQKPSRDICQRGTSLTIQCQVDSQVTMMFWYRQQPGQSLTLIATANQGSEATYESGFVIDKFPISRPNLTFSTLTVSNMSPEDSSIYLCSVADFYSSGNTIYFGEGSWLTVV.

The CDR3 is CSVGDSPNEKLFF. DNA for the CDR3: TGCAGCGTTGGTGACAGCCCTAATGAAAAACTGTTTTTT. The gene calls are TRBV29-1 and TRBJ1-4, with a weak D call TRBD1 (5 bases). Germline V lookup: CDR1 SQVTM, CDR2 ANQGSEA. CDR3 size: 13 residues. The V end was cut by 4 bases, the J end by 3 bases, with 9 bases between.

This sequence joins TRBV30 and TRBJ2-1; D possibly corresponds to TRBD2 (6 bases). The V gene lost 6 bases and the J gene lost 9 bases, with 9 bases spanning the gap. CDR3 length equals 10 residues. Germline CDR1 is GTSNPN and CDR2 is SVGIG (reference sequence). CDR3 DNA sequence: TGTGCCTGTCTGGGGGGTGAGCAGTTCTTC. Translating gives CACLGGEQFF.